Described below is a single T cell receptor beta chain sequence and its context. This entry comes from a study of blood T cell repertoires in COVID-19. Study-wide context: Both acute and convalescent COVID-19 samples were obtained from the United States, Italy and Spain. In each case, the material was cDNA or gDNA derived from T cells, B-cell-depleted T cells, or PBMCs.

In the source study's methods: By means of reference gene primer amplification, nucleated cell counts were estimated. Here immunoSEQ multiplex PCR was the method, and the copy in TCRdb shows in-frame clones only, minus some. The V and J calls and the clone size are those of that table, but D and trimming were determined from the DNA. The sample holds 300,000 or so clones, about nine tenths seen once. V lost 1 base and J lost 0, with 7 bases in between. The CDR3 runs to 14 residues. Germline lookup yields CDR1 SGHRS and CDR2 YFSETQ. The source material was peripheral blood. The receptor's source is a man over 45 with active or convalescent COVID-19. The genes are TRBV5-1 and TRBJ1-2; D remains ambiguous. CDR3 sequence: CASSLTAANYGYTF. CDR3 DNA sequence: TGCGCCAGCAGCTTGACAGCAGCTAACTATGGCTACACCTTC. Full variable domain (outside the CDR3, taken from reference TRBV5-1 and TRBJ1-2): KAGVTQTPRYLIKTRGQQVTLSCSPISGHRSVSWYQQTPGQGLQFLFEYFSETQRNKGNFPGRFSGRQFSNSRSEMNVSTLELGDSALYLCASSLTAANYGYTFGSGTRLTVV.